The 6 T cell receptor beta chains listed next were all sequenced from one sample in a study of human T cells and chemical hapten exposure. Stated time point: healthy volunteer bleed at 2 weeks. The total RNA was obtained from whole blood that was not fractionated. TCRdb used MiXCR to reprocess the RACE reads, holding one entry per CDR3 protein. The sample yields tens of thousands of distinct CDR3 sequences, 7.4% seen once. Sequenced material: whole blood. The source of these receptors is a human donor in good health. Some clones in this sample may be carry-over from other donors' samples.

This clonotype was recorded a few times. CDR3 sequence (DNA): TGCAGTGGGATTAGCGGGAGGGCCAAAGTCCGGTACGAGCAGTACTTC. This gives the protein CSGISGRAKVRYEQYF. The chain employs TRBV20-1 and TRBJ2-7, with TRBD2 matching over 11 bases. Germline V CDR1 and CDR2: DFQATT, SNEGSKA (reference sequence). V was clipped by 7 bases and J by 4 bases; unmatched bases: 15. The CDR3 sequence is 16 residues long.

This clonotype came up many times. The chain carries TRBV7-2 and TRBJ2-5; 10 nucleotides agree with TRBD2. CDR3 length: 16 residues. Germline values: CDR1 SGHTA, CDR2 FQGNSA. Germline trimming cut 1 base from V and 1 base from J; bases unmatched to any gene: 3. CDR3 region: CASSLGAGGLQETQYF. In DNA, the CDR3 is TGTGCCAGCAGCTTAGGAGCGGGGGGGCTCCAAGAGACCCAGTACTTC.

This clonotype was seen more than once but under ten times. The gene calls are TRBV19 and TRBJ2-4, with a weak D call TRBD1 (6 bases). This CDR3 spans 16 amino acids. The ends were cut back, 9 bases at V and 0 bases at J, with 18 bases in the middle. CDR1 is LNHDA and CDR2 is SQIVND in the germline V gene (reference sequence). CDR3 bases: TGTGCCAGCTCTACAGGGACAAGGCTAGCCAAAAACATTCAGTACTTC. It translates to CASSTGTRLAKNIQYF.

In its sample, this clonotype was seen many times. The rearrangement uses TRBV18 and TRBJ1-6; TRBD1 might be the D (6 bases). Germline V CDR1 and CDR2: KGHSH, LQKENI. The CDR3 loop spans 15 amino acids. V was pared by 4 bases and J by 6 bases, with 13 bases between. This CDR3 reads CASSLSGQPNSPLHF. The CDR3 DNA sequence: TGTGCCAGCTCACTTTCCGGACAGCCTAATTCACCCCTCCACTTT.

This clonotype was counted between two and nine times. The CDR3 nucleotides are TGTGCCAGCAGCTCTCAGGGGCTATATGGCTACACCTTC. Its translation: CASSSQGLYGYTF. The chain joins TRBV5-6 to TRBJ1-2; a possible D gene is TRBD1 (6 bases). V lost 3 bases to trimming and J lost 5 bases, with 11 bases between them. The germline gives CDR1 SGHDT, CDR2 YYEEEE. The CDR3 covers 13 residues.

Ten or more counts support this clonotype. The chain employs TRBV20-1 and TRBJ2-3; TRBD2 matches 12 bases. CDR1 is DFQATT and CDR2 is SNEGSKA in the germline V gene (reference sequence). Germline trimming cut 7 bases from V and 2 bases from J; bases unmatched to any gene: 4. This CDR3 is built from 14 residues. The chain's CDR3 is CSVRLAGATDTQYF. CDR3 sequence (DNA): TGCAGTGTCCGACTAGCGGGGGCCACAGATACGCAGTATTTT.